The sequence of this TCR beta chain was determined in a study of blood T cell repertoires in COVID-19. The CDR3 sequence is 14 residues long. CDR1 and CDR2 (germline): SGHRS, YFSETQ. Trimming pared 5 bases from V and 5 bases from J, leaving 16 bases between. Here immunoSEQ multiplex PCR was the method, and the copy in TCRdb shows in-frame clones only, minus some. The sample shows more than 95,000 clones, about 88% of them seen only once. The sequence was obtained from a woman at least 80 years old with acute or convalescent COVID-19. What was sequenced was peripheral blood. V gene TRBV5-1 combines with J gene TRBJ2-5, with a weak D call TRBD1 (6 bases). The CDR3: CASRQAGVGETQYF. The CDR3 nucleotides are TGCGCCAGCAGACAGGCAGGGGTGGGGGAGACCCAGTACTTC.